This entry is about one T cell receptor (beta chain). Its cognate antigen is unknown. This sample also contains other DNA sequences that code for the same CDR3. The CDR3 contains 13 residues. Trimming took 6 bases from V and 6 from J; bases not matched to a gene: 4. Germline V gene sequence: CDR1 ENHRY, CDR2 SYGVKD. Clones were read by immunoSEQ multiplex PCR, and TCRdb kept only the in-frame ones, dropping some. The sample holds 1.5 million to 2.5 million clones, about 95% seen once. Naive-designated CD8 cells lacked CD45RO, were positively enriched for CCR7, and omitted terminally differentiated effector memory CD45RA+ cells. The sample originates from a study of shared clonotypes between healthy human individuals. Background on the study: Three plates each covered CD4 naive and memory; CD8 naive two, CD8 memory one.

Whole-study results and caveats: In general, naive subsets displayed greater estimated richness than memory subsets did.

The chain uses TRBV10-3 and TRBJ1-2; 10 bases line up with TRBD1. The clonotype was recovered from a man in his late teens or twenties in good health. The material sequenced was naive CD8+ T cells sorted from blood. The chain's CDR3 is CAISSGTGDGYTF. DNA of the CDR3: TGTGCCATCAGCTCCGGGACAGGGGATGGCTACACCTTC.